These 3 T cell receptor beta chains share one sample of origin, sequenced in a study of vaccination effects on CD4 cells after COVID-19. Sequencing was preceded by expansion of antigen-specific CD4+ T cells with viral peptide pools in the ViraFEST assay. CD4+ T cell isolation took place after nine to eleven days of culture. Two-dose vaccination with either BNT162b2 or mRNA-1273 was given to the participants. The data were produced by immunoSEQ multiplex PCR, yet TCRdb's version contains in-frame clones alone and is incomplete. In the table there are tens of thousands of clones, approximately 82% of which are singletons. No antigen is known for these receptors. Sequences were derived from CD4+ T cells from PBMCs cultured with HCoV-NL63 spike peptides, sampled after COVID-19 vaccination. The receptors originated from a human donor who received a COVID-19 vaccine. Some clones in this sample may be carry-over from other donors' samples.

This clone was observed a single time. This chain joins TRBV10-3 and TRBJ1-2; D is unclear. This CDR3 contains 14 residues. Germline values: CDR1 ENHRY, CDR2 SYGVKD. Trimming cost V 10 bases and J 2 bases, with 17 bases left between them. As DNA, the CDR3 is TGTGCCACCAACCCTCACCTCGGAAACTATGGCTACACCTTC. The encoded protein is CATNPHLGNYGYTF.

The rearrangement uses TRBV29-1 and TRBJ1-4; D not resolved. Per the germline V gene, CDR1 is SQVTM and CDR2 is ANQGSEA. V shed 7 bases and J shed 3 bases, with 12 bases lying between them. The CDR3 runs to 13 residues. This chain's CDR3 is CSARRGANEKLFF. CDR3 coding DNA: TGCAGCGCGCGTCGGGGAGCTAATGAAAAACTGTTTTTT.

This chain links TRBV7-2 with TRBJ1-4; D not certain. Deletions cut 8 bases from V and 5 bases from J, with 9 bases between. Germline loops: CDR1 SGHTA, CDR2 FQGNSA. The length of the CDR3 is 12 residues. Written as DNA, the CDR3 is TGTGCCAGCGCGAATCAGAATGAAAAACTGTTTTTT. It is translated as CASANQNEKLFF.